These 2 T cell receptor beta chains share one sample of origin, sequenced in a study of cytomegalovirus exposure and HLA in healthy donors. Libraries were prepared by immunoSEQ multiplex PCR; TCRdb keeps only in-frame clonotypes and omits some of them. The sample has 150,000 to 200,000 clones, about 85% seen once. Material for sequencing was PBMCs. These receptors were taken from a man aged 18 to 35 in good health and CMV-seropositive.

The chain employs TRBV19 and TRBJ2-1, with 7 bases fitting TRBD2. This CDR3 has 14 amino acids. Germline loops: CDR1 LNHDA, CDR2 SQIVND (reference sequence). Germline trimming cut 6 bases from V and 3 bases from J; bases unmatched to any gene: 5. The CDR3 DNA reads TGTGCCAGTAGCGGACTAGGGGACTACAATGAGCAGTTCTTC. It translates to CASSGLGDYNEQFF.

The count of this clone is one. In DNA, the CDR3 is TGTGCCATCAGTGTGGGACAGGGGATTCGGGAGCAGTACTTC. It encodes CAISVGQGIREQYF. The chain uses TRBV10-3 and TRBJ2-7; TRBD1 matches 10 bases. This CDR3 is 14 amino acids long. Trimming removed 4 bases from V and 7 bases from J; junction bases left unmatched: 7. Germline lookup yields CDR1 ENHRY and CDR2 SYGVKD.